This is a list of T cell receptor beta chains from one sample in a study of blood T cell repertoires in COVID-19. Clones were sequenced by immunoSEQ multiplex PCR, and TCRdb holds only the in-frame ones, with some missing. The table lists approximately 38,000 clones, approximately 80% of them singletons. Sequenced sample: peripheral blood. These TCRs come from a human donor with acute or convalescent COVID-19. The donor label of this sample is uncertain. CDR3s leave out the opening cysteine and the closing phenylalanine or tryptophan.

cdr3_aa: ASSETRGYGYT; j_call: TRBJ1-2; v_call: TRBV6-1
cdr3_aa: ASSLEGGNSGANVLT; j_call: TRBJ2-6; v_call: TRBV5-8
cdr3_aa: ASSHPTGTPYNEQF; j_call: TRBJ2-1; v_call: TRBV4-1
cdr3_aa: ASDAGGYEAF; j_call: TRBJ1-1; v_call: TRBV6-6
cdr3_aa: AWMFSGGIKETQY; j_call: TRBJ2-5; v_call: TRBV30
cdr3_aa: SAAGTGSSYEQY; j_call: TRBJ2-7; v_call: TRBV29-1
cdr3_aa: ASRNSRGGNTQY; j_call: TRBJ2-3; v_call: TRBV7-2
cdr3_aa: ASSVLSGELF; j_call: TRBJ2-2; v_call: TRBV9
cdr3_aa: ASSLSGDGQDRATEAF; j_call: TRBJ1-1; v_call: TRBV28
cdr3_aa: ASSLGVTGANVLT; j_call: TRBJ2-6; v_call: TRBV3-1/TRBV3-2
cdr3_aa: ASSFPGSGVSYEQY; j_call: TRBJ2-7; v_call: TRBV6-5
cdr3_aa: ASSSQGFDVGYT; j_call: TRBJ1-2; v_call: TRBV7-9
cdr3_aa: ASSPGQGGEQY; j_call: TRBJ2-7; v_call: TRBV6-4
cdr3_aa: ATGAGGPAGELF; j_call: TRBJ2-2; v_call: TRBV15
cdr3_aa: ASSAVPPGQGTYEQY; j_call: TRBJ2-7; v_call: TRBV6-1
cdr3_aa: ASSSYVGGNSPLH; j_call: TRBJ1-6; v_call: TRBV5-8
cdr3_aa: ASSYPGTGLFGELF; j_call: TRBJ2-2; v_call: TRBV19
cdr3_aa: ASSLVVRETQY; j_call: TRBJ2-5; v_call: TRBV7-8
cdr3_aa: SVTSGGDYNEQF; j_call: TRBJ2-1; v_call: TRBV29-1
cdr3_aa: ASSSPTGTEAF; j_call: TRBJ1-1; v_call: TRBV5-4
cdr3_aa: ASSLNTGASTDTQY; j_call: TRBJ2-3; v_call: TRBV7-2
cdr3_aa: ASSRVFGGNEKLF; j_call: TRBJ1-4; v_call: TRBV6-5
cdr3_aa: AISETGDSGANVLT; j_call: TRBJ2-6; v_call: TRBV10-3
cdr3_aa: ASNGGRGANVLT; j_call: TRBJ2-6; v_call: TRBV14